These T cell receptor beta chains were read from a single sample in a study of T cell responses to AZD1222 COVID-19 vaccine. TCRdb keeps only in-frame clones here, not all; method: immunoSEQ multiplex PCR. The sample has about 120,000 clones, approximately 86% seen once; the top ten hold 3%. The source material was peripheral blood, sampled 28 days after the second AZD1222 dose. All receptors come from an adult who received the AZD1222 COVID-19 vaccine. CDR3s include the opening cysteine and the closing phenylalanine or tryptophan. Each record gives: D gene, J gene, V gene, clone size, CDR3 protein, CDR3 DNA. A D gene is named only where the DNA matches it firmly. The size field is filled for only some rows; it gives once, few, many or a size class.

- TRBJ2-1 TRBV28 - CASSLWGVDEQFF TGTGCCAGCAGTCTTTGGGGGGTGGATGAGCAGTTCTTC
TRBD2 TRBJ2-7 TRBV30 - CAWSTGGSEYF TGTGCCTGGAGTACGGGAGGCTCGGAGTACTTC
- TRBJ1-6 TRBV6-6 few CASSFGRNNSPLHF TGTGCCAGCAGTTTTGGTCGGAATAATTCACCCCTCCACTTT
- TRBJ1-5 TRBV18 few CASSPFGRGNQPQHF TGTGCCAGCTCACCATTTGGCAGGGGAAATCAGCCCCAGCATTTT
- TRBJ1-1 TRBV18 - CASSPMLGDLMNTEAFF TGTGCCAGCTCACCGATGCTAGGGGACCTTATGAACACTGAAGCTTTCTTT
- TRBJ1-5 TRBV18 - CASSPGPNQPQHF TGTGCCAGCTCACCGGGACCTAATCAGCCCCAGCATTTT
- TRBJ2-1 TRBV19 - CASSIEGFSYNEQFF TGTGCCAGTAGTATTGAAGGTTTCTCCTACAATGAGCAGTTCTTC
TRBD1 TRBJ1-6 TRBV18 - CASSLGQGAYSPLHF TGTGCCAGCTCACTCGGACAGGGGGCTTATTCACCCCTCCACTTT
TRBD1 TRBJ2-3 TRBV5-4 few CASSLDRGVTDTQYF TGTGCCAGCAGCTTGGACAGGGGAGTCACAGATACGCAGTATTTT
- TRBJ1-4 TRBV28 - CASSRLSGATNEKLFF TGTGCCAGCAGCCGACTATCGGGGGCAACTAATGAAAAACTGTTTTTT
- TRBJ1-6 TRBV7-2 - CASSLGRGGSANSPLHF TGTGCCAGCAGCTTAGGGAGGGGGGGGTCCGCGAATTCACCCCTCCACTTT
- TRBJ2-5 TRBV7-2 once CASSWRQPETQYF TGTGCCAGCAGCTGGAGACAGCCAGAGACCCAGTACTTC
TRBD1 TRBJ1-6 TRBV5-1 - CASSLDGQGIGSPLHF TGCGCCAGCAGCTTGGACGGACAGGGAATCGGTTCACCCCTCCACTTT
TRBD1 TRBJ2-1 TRBV10-1 - CASSQSGTGAYNEQFF TGCGCCAGCAGTCAATCCGGGACAGGAGCTTACAATGAGCAGTTCTTC
TRBD1 TRBJ1-2 TRBV7-2 - CASSLRGLFGYTF TGTGCCAGCAGCTTAAGGGGGCTCTTTGGCTACACCTTC
- TRBJ1-1 TRBV6-5 once CASSRRDKNTEAFF TGTGCCAGCAGTCGCCGGGACAAGAACACTGAAGCTTTCTTT
- TRBJ1-1 TRBV15 - CATRRDFFTEAFF TGTGCCACCAGAAGGGATTTTTTCACTGAAGCTTTCTTT
TRBD1 TRBJ2-6 TRBV24-1 - CATSHRGSGANVLTF TGTGCCACCAGTCACAGGGGCTCTGGGGCCAACGTCCTGACTTTC
- TRBJ1-1 TRBV27 once CASGNRAGNTEAFF TGTGCCAGTGGGAACAGGGCCGGGAACACTGAAGCTTTCTTT
- TRBJ2-1 TRBV5-4 - CASSGDLARGHEQFF TGTGCCAGCAGCGGGGACTTGGCTAGGGGGCATGAGCAGTTCTTC
TRBD1 TRBJ1-2 TRBV5-8 - CASSWAGTGGDYGYTF TGTGCCAGCAGCTGGGCCGGGACAGGGGGCGACTATGGCTACACCTTC
TRBD2 TRBJ2-5 TRBV9 - CASSFSGGGGETQYF TGTGCCAGCAGCTTTTCCGGCGGGGGAGGAGAGACCCAGTACTTC
TRBD1 TRBJ1-4 TRBV6-1 - CASSERGQGPAKLFF TGTGCCAGCAGTGAAAGGGGACAGGGCCCTGCAAAACTGTTTTTT
- TRBJ2-3 TRBV11-3 - CASSQVGDTQYF TGTGCCAGCAGCCAAGTAGGAGATACGCAGTATTTT
- TRBJ2-7 TRBV7-8 - CASSLNNYEQYF TGTGCCAGCAGCTTAAACAACTACGAGCAGTACTTC
- TRBJ1-6 TRBV27 - CASSSNPTSSYNSPLHF TGTGCCAGCAGTTCAAACCCTACAAGCTCCTATAATTCACCCCTCCACTTT